These 19 T cell receptor beta chains share one sample of origin, sequenced in a study of T cells after posttransplantation cyclophosphamide. The table came from immunoSEQ multiplex PCR; TCRdb's copy has only in-frame clones and leaves some out. In total the sample includes tens of thousands of clones, none of them seen once. Material: PBMCs. The receptors shown here come from a man in his fifties in good health, CMV-negative, and a related stem cell transplant donor.

This clone was counted many times. This sequence joins TRBV18 and TRBJ2-7, with TRBD2 matching over 8 bases. Germline V gene sequence: CDR1 KGHSH, CDR2 LQKENI. The trim removed 3 bases at V and 3 bases at J, leaving 16 bases unmatched. This CDR3 has 18 amino acids. DNA for the CDR3: TGTGCCAGCTCACCCGGACGTCCTAGGGCTAGCGGGTTCTACGAGCAGTACTTC. It codes for CASSPGRPRASGFYEQYF.

The chain uses TRBV19 and TRBJ1-2; 7 bases agree with TRBD1. The CDR3 consists of 15 residues. Germline CDR1 reads LNHDA; CDR2 reads SQIVND (reference sequence). Germline trimming cut 6 bases from V and 4 bases from J; bases unmatched to any gene: 11. The CDR3: CASSPSTGLAYGYTF. CDR3 nucleotide sequence: TGTGCCAGTAGCCCCTCGACAGGGCTTGCCTATGGCTACACCTTC.

Many counts were recorded for this clone. Written as DNA, the CDR3 is TGTGCCAGCAGTTCCAGGGGCTACAATGAGCAGTTCTTC. Its protein product is CASSSRGYNEQFF. The rearrangement uses TRBV6-6 and TRBJ2-1; tentative D call: TRBD1 (6 bases). Germline loops: CDR1 MNHNY, CDR2 SVGAGI (reference sequence). CDR3 size: 13 residues. The germline V and J ends were trimmed by 4 bases and 3 bases, with 7 bases remaining between them.

This clone showed up just a few times. This sequence joins TRBV4-3 and TRBJ2-1; D unclear. This CDR3 has 12 amino acids. Germline CDR1 LGHNA, CDR2 YSLEER. Trimming stripped 4 bases from V and 3 bases from J, with 4 bases between. CDR3 region: CASSPSYNEQFF. DNA for the CDR3: TGCGCCAGCAGCCCCAGCTACAATGAGCAGTTCTTC.

This clone was recorded many times. An end of the junction does not agree with germline; a read error may underlie this. The chain combines TRBV7-3 with TRBJ1-1; unclear D gene. CDR1 and CDR2 from the germline V gene are SGHTA and FQGTGA. CDR3 length: 14 residues. The CDR3 loop is CASSLTPIRAEAFF. The CDR3 nucleotides read TGTGCCAGCAGCCTAACCCCGATTCGGGCTGAAGCTTTCTTT.

This clone was detected a few times. The chain is built from TRBV7-3 and TRBJ2-1; TRBD2 might be the D (7 bases). CDR1 is SGHTA and CDR2 is FQGTGA in the germline V gene. This CDR3 is 14 amino acids long. Trimming took off 5 bases at V and 9 bases at J, with 17 bases between the two ends. CDR3 coding DNA: TGTGCCAGCAGCCTAAGGGGGGGGACGGGTGAGCAGTTCTTC. The encoded protein is CASSLRGGTGEQFF.

In its sample, this clone was seen a few times. The chain couples TRBV5-4 to TRBJ2-7; a possible D gene is TRBD2 (6 bases). Trimming removed 0 bases at V and 2 bases at J, with 12 bases between. Germline V gene sequence: CDR1 SGHNT, CDR2 YYREEE (reference sequence). The CDR3 totals 15 residues. CDR3 in DNA: TGTGCCAGCAGCTTGGCGACTAGTCAACCCTACGAGCAGTACTTC. Translation gives CASSLATSQPYEQYF.

Ten or more counts support this clone. The V gene is TRBV7-2, the J gene TRBJ2-1, with 8 bases that match TRBD1. The V gene end was trimmed by 6 bases and the J gene end by 12 bases; junction bases not matched to a gene: 7. Germline lookup yields CDR1 SGHTA and CDR2 FQGNSA. This CDR3 contains 12 residues. The DNA of the CDR3 is TGTGCCAGCAGTTGGACCGGGACAGGGCAGTTCTTC. It is translated as CASSWTGTGQFF.

This clone was found many times. The V gene is TRBV7-2, the J gene TRBJ2-4, with D possibly TRBD1 on 5 matching bases. The ends were cut back, 5 bases at V and 3 bases at J, with 11 bases in the middle. CDR3 length: 14 residues. Germline V lookup: CDR1 SGHTA, CDR2 FQGNSA. The CDR3 region is CASSPQADKNIQYF. The CDR3 bases are TGTGCCAGCAGCCCACAGGCTGACAAAAACATTCAGTACTTC.

This clone was recorded many times. V and J are TRBV4-1 and TRBJ2-7; TRBD2 matches at 13 bases. This CDR3 has 15 residues. The germline CDR1 and CDR2 sequences are MGHRA and YSYEKL. After removal of 4 bases from V and 6 bases from J, the junction contained 6 bases not matched to a gene. CDR3 protein: CASSPTLAGGGEQYF. For the CDR3, the DNA is TGCGCCAGCAGCCCAACACTAGCGGGAGGGGGCGAGCAGTACTTC.

This clone was detected ten times or more. The rearrangement uses TRBV5-1 and TRBJ1-1; the D is unclear. Germline CDR1 and CDR2: SGHRS and YFSETQ. The CDR3 has 15 residues. Trimming left V 4 bases short and J 1 base short, with 14 bases between. The CDR3 sequence: CASSRGEGGNTEAFF. CDR3 DNA sequence: TGCGCCAGCAGCCGGGGAGAGGGAGGGAACACTGAAGCTTTCTTT.

This clone was counted ten times or more. This chain uses TRBV15 with TRBJ2-3; D gene uncertain. Trimming left V 0 bases short and J 4 bases short, with 5 bases between. CDR3 length equals 13 residues. Looked up from germline, CDR1 is LNHNV and CDR2 is YYDKDF (reference sequence). CDR3 in amino acids: CATSRDQADTQYF. DNA for the CDR3: TGTGCCACCAGCAGAGATCAGGCAGATACGCAGTATTTT. Together with reference TRBV15 and TRBJ2-3, the CDR3 gives the full variable domain: DAMVIQNPRYQVTQFGKPVTLSCSQTLNHNVMYWYQQKSSQAPKLLFHYYDKDFNNEADTPDNFQSRRPNTSFCFLDIRSPGLGDTAMYLCATSRDQADTQYFGPGTRLTVL.

This clone has only a few counts. V is TRBV27 and J is TRBJ1-5; D may be TRBD1 (5 bases). Per the germline V gene, CDR1 is MNHEY and CDR2 is SMNVEV (reference sequence). The CDR3 is 14 amino acids. Trimming stripped 3 bases from V and 8 bases from J, with 14 bases between. The CDR3 DNA reads TGTGCCAGCAGTTTGAGCCAGGCCAGGGAGCCCCAGCATTTT. Translated: CASSLSQAREPQHF.

This clone was found many times. V and J are TRBV5-1 and TRBJ1-4; tentatively, D is TRBD1 (6 bases). The CDR3 consists of 14 residues. Trimming took off 2 bases at V and 5 bases at J, with 10 bases between the two ends. Germline V gene data show CDR1 as SGHRS and CDR2 as YFSETQ. CDR3 coding DNA: TGCGCCAGCAGCTTTGGGGGCGTAAATGAAAAACTGTTTTTT. Encoded protein: CASSFGGVNEKLFF.

This clone was detected a few times. The gene calls are TRBV5-4 and TRBJ1-2, with 8 bases lining up with TRBD1. Germline CDR1 reads SGHNT; CDR2 reads YYREEE (reference sequence). The CDR3 loop spans 15 amino acids. The V segment lost 2 bases and the J segment 8 bases; nucleotides outside the gene matches: 11. In DNA form, the CDR3 reads TGTGCCAGCAGCTTACAGGGGGATGTTCTGGGGGGCTACACCTTC. Translated: CASSLQGDVLGGYTF.

There are many counts of this clone. CDR3 region: CAWKNRVYSYEQYF. CDR3 nucleotide sequence: TGTGCCTGGAAAAACAGGGTTTACTCCTACGAGCAGTACTTC. V and J are TRBV30 and TRBJ2-7; a possible D gene is TRBD1 (6 bases). The CDR3 covers 14 residues. CDR1 is GTSNPN and CDR2 is SVGIG in the germline V gene (reference sequence). Trimming shortened V by 4 bases and J by 0 bases, and 13 bases separated the two germline ends.

This clone occurred many times. This specimen includes other DNA sequences encoding the same CDR3. The chain recombines TRBV2 with TRBJ1-3; a weak D match, TRBD1 (5 bases). With 2 bases removed from V and 2 bases from J, the gap between germline ends came to 7 bases. The CDR3 sequence is 14 residues long. Germline CDR1 is SNHLY and CDR2 is FYNNEI. CDR3 in amino acids: CASSEPRAGNTIYF. CDR3 nucleotides: TGTGCCAGCAGTGAACCCAGGGCTGGAAACACCATATATTTT.

This clone was recorded at least ten times. The rearrangement joins TRBV7-8 to TRBJ1-2, with 8 positions matching TRBD1. Germline CDR1 is SGHVS and CDR2 is FQNEAQ. Trimming removed 5 bases from V and 2 bases from J; junction bases left unmatched: 7. The CDR3 covers 15 residues. The CDR3 nucleotides read TGTGCCAGCAGCCCCAGGGGGCGAGAGAACTATGGCTACACCTTC. This gives the protein CASSPRGRENYGYTF.

This clone was recorded at least ten times. The rearrangement uses TRBV5-6 and TRBJ2-1; 7 nucleotides align to TRBD2. The CDR3 totals 16 residues. Germline trimming cut 3 bases from V and 7 bases from J; bases unmatched to any gene: 13. Germline loops: CDR1 SGHDT, CDR2 YYEEEE. The CDR3 here is CASSSSSGPLENEQFF. DNA of the CDR3: TGTGCCAGCAGCTCATCTAGCGGTCCCTTAGAGAATGAGCAGTTCTTC.